The 15 T cell receptor beta chains reported below all come from one sample, sequenced in a study of Graves' ophthalmopathy and Graves' hyperthyroidism. Amplified TCR beta CDR3 regions were obtained using RNA transcripts as template. First-round RT-PCR relied on HTBI primers, and a second-round multiplex PCR came next. In TCRdb, the multiplex PCR reads were re-called with MiXCR into one record per CDR3 protein. The sample lists about 1.2 million distinct CDR3 sequences; about two fifths were seen once. Sequenced: peripheral blood or thyroid tissue (not recorded which). The receptors originated from an adult man with Graves' hyperthyroidism.

This rearrangement joins TRBV5-1 to TRBJ1-6; D may be TRBD1 (5 bases). The V gene lost 4 bases and the J gene lost 8 bases, with 22 bases spanning the gap. The CDR3 extends over 17 amino acids. Per the germline V gene, CDR1 is SGHRS and CDR2 is YFSETQ. This chain's CDR3 is CASSIDGTDIGYSPLHF. In DNA, the CDR3 is TGCGCCAGCAGCATAGACGGGACGGACATCGGATATTCACCCCTCCACTTT.

The gene calls are TRBV9 and TRBJ1-2; the D is unclear. The germline gives CDR1 SGDLS, CDR2 YYNGEE. Trimming pared 4 bases from V and 6 bases from J, leaving 16 bases between. This CDR3 is built from 14 residues. As DNA, the CDR3 is TGTGCCAGCAGCCAAGATTTTTCGATCAATGGCTACACCTTC. Amino acids: CASSQDFSINGYTF.

CDR3 bases: TGTGCCAGCAGTTACTCGGCAGGGAACATTTTCTACGAGCAGTACTTC. This encodes CASSYSAGNIFYEQYF. The rearrangement joins TRBV6-2 or TRBV6-3 to TRBJ2-7; weak D call: TRBD1 (5 bases). This CDR3 contains 16 residues. Trimming cost V 0 bases and J 3 bases, with 15 bases left between them. Germline CDR1 MNHEY, CDR2 SVGEGT.

In its sample, this clonotype was seen many times. The chain couples TRBV10-3 to TRBJ1-2, with D unclear. This CDR3 is built from 12 residues. CDR1 is ENHRY, CDR2 SYGVKD, per germline. V lost 4 bases and J lost 10, with 13 bases in between. The CDR3 loop is CAISGSSTIYTF. Here the CDR3 DNA reads TGTGCCATCAGTGGGTCTAGTACCATCTACACCTTC.

The chain joins TRBV25-1 to TRBJ2-2; no firm D call. This CDR3 is 12 amino acids long. V was trimmed by 6 bases and J by 6 bases, leaving 8 bases between them. Germline values: CDR1 MGHDK, CDR2 SYGVNS. CDR3: CASSEPPGELFF. For the CDR3, the DNA is TGTGCCAGCAGCGAACCCCCCGGGGAGCTGTTTTTT.

This clonotype was detected ten times or more. This chain connects TRBV11-2 to TRBJ1-1, with D perhaps TRBD1 (5 bases). The V end was cut by 0 bases, the J end by 5 bases, with 10 bases between. CDR3 size: 14 residues. Germline V gene data show CDR1 as SGHAT and CDR2 as FQNNGV. The CDR3 nucleotides are TGTGCCAGCAGCTTAGAAAGGGACGAGACTGAAGCTTTCTTT. Translation gives CASSLERDETEAFF.

V usage is TRBV29-1 and J usage is TRBJ1-4; maybe TRBD1 (5 bases). The CDR3 is 14 amino acids. Trimming cost V 3 bases and J 4 bases, with 12 bases left between them. Germline assignment: CDR1 SQVTM and CDR2 ANQGSEA. CDR3 DNA sequence: TGCAGCGTTGATGACGGGGCGGTTAATGAAAAACTGTTTTTT. Translated, it gives CSVDDGAVNEKLFF.

This clonotype showed up many times. The rearrangement joins TRBV20-1 to TRBJ1-2, with a weak D call TRBD1 (6 bases). The CDR3 sequence is 12 residues long. V was clipped by 0 bases and J by 11 bases, with 13 bases between them. Germline CDR1 is DFQATT and CDR2 is SNEGSKA (reference sequence). The CDR3 DNA sequence: TGCAGTGCTAGAGATTTAGACAGGAGGTACACCTTC. Protein product: CSARDLDRRYTF.

The chain employs TRBV20-1 and TRBJ2-5, with TRBD2 matching 8 bases. The CDR3 contains 15 residues. J gave up 5 bases and V 5 bases, and 13 bases lay outside the gene matches. Germline CDR1 DFQATT, CDR2 SNEGSKA (reference sequence). CDR3 loop: CSALLAAGGGETQYF. In DNA, the CDR3 is TGCAGTGCTCTCTTAGCGGCGGGAGGAGGGGAGACCCAGTACTTC.

Many counts were recorded for this clonotype. This chain links TRBV20-1 with TRBJ1-2; unclear D gene. CDR3 length: 14 amino acids. Germline V gene lookup returns CDR1 DFQATT and CDR2 SNEGSKA (reference sequence). The V end was cut by 2 bases, the J end by 1 base, with 11 bases between. The CDR3 loop reads CSARREAFNYGYTF. The CDR3 DNA reads TGCAGTGCTAGAAGAGAGGCCTTTAACTATGGCTACACCTTC.

As regards this clonotype: A much larger clonotype is one base distant, so this may be a read error. CDR3 loop: CSVRRGDNSPLHF. The CDR3 DNA reads as TGCAGCGTGCGACGGGGGGATAATTCACCCCTCCACTTT. The chain links TRBV29-1 to TRBJ1-6; perhaps TRBD1 as D (5 bases). Trimming pared 6 bases from V and 5 bases from J, leaving 11 bases between. Germline V lookup: CDR1 SQVTM, CDR2 ANQGSEA. The CDR3 is 13 residues long.

The V call is TRBV6-5, the J call TRBJ1-5; weak D call: TRBD1 (5 bases). This CDR3 is built from 18 residues. Trimming took 0 bases from V and 0 from J, leaving 15 bases between them. From germline, CDR1 is MNHEY and CDR2 SVGAGI. CDR3 sequence (DNA): TGTGCCAGCAGTTACTCGGGATACGGGGCAGATAGCAATCAGCCCCAGCATTTT. Its translation: CASSYSGYGADSNQPQHF.

The table lists this clonotype with a count of one. The chain's CDR3 is CASSSRTGGTTGELFF. CDR3 in DNA: TGTGCCAGCAGCTCCAGGACAGGGGGCACCACCGGGGAGCTGTTTTTT. The chain uses TRBV7-9 and TRBJ2-2; 11 nucleotides line up with TRBD1. Losses at the gene ends were 4 bases for V and 4 bases for J; bases not matched to a gene: 5. The CDR3 has 16 residues. Germline CDR1 and CDR2: SEHNR and FQNEAQ (reference sequence).

This clonotype was seen at least ten times. This chain links TRBV28 with TRBJ1-6; D is uncertain. This CDR3 has 14 amino acids. The V gene's germline CDR1 is MDHEN and CDR2 SYDVKM. Trimming took off 1 base at V and 10 bases at J, with 11 bases between the two ends. In DNA, the CDR3 is TGTGCCAGCAGTTTATCTGGGGAGGTGTCACCCCTCCACTTT. It yields the protein CASSLSGEVSPLHF.

The genes are TRBV7-2 and TRBJ2-6; TRBD2 aligns across 7 bases. J was trimmed by 4 bases and V by 1 base; bases with no gene match: 7. This CDR3 comprises 17 residues. The germline V gene has CDR1 SGHTA and CDR2 FQGNSA. CDR3 in DNA: TGTGCCAGCAGCTTAGTGACTAGCACCCAGGGGGCCAACGTCCTGACTTTC. Encoded protein: CASSLVTSTQGANVLTF.